These T cell receptor beta chains were read from a single sample in a study of cytomegalovirus exposure and HLA in healthy donors. Assay: immunoSEQ multiplex PCR; the TCRdb copy retains only in-frame clones and omits some. Among roughly 63,000 clones, around 89% were seen once, and the ten largest hold 0.95% to 1.5%. Specimen: PBMCs. The origin of the receptors is a woman between 18 and 29 years old in good health and CMV-seronegative. The CDR3 runs from the conserved cysteine through the conserved F or W. The D gene is left open where the match is weak. Clone size appears in some rows only: once, few, many, or a class for an expanded clone.

d_gene	v_gene	j_gene	abundance	CDR3aa	CDR3nt
.	TRBV7-9	TRBJ2-7	.	CASSPRQRKSSYEQYF	TGTGCCAGCAGCCCCCGACAGCGAAAGAGCTCCTACGAGCAGTACTTC
.	TRBV5-1	TRBJ2-3	.	CASSLIYVVGERTDTQYF	TGCGCCAGCAGCTTGATATATGTGGTGGGAGAACGCACAGATACGCAGTATTTT
TRBD2	TRBV2	TRBJ2-2	.	CASSEIRASGGRTGELFF	TGTGCCAGCAGTGAAATCCGCGCGAGCGGGGGACGCACCGGGGAGCTGTTTTTT
TRBD1	TRBV7-9	TRBJ1-6	.	CASSPWTGAASPLHF	TGTGCCAGCAGCCCTTGGACAGGGGCCGCTTCGCCCCTCCACTTT
.	TRBV15	TRBJ1-5	once	CATSLYDQPQHF	TGTGCCACCAGCTTATATGATCAGCCCCAGCATTTT
.	TRBV2	TRBJ1-3	.	CASSPTGPSGNTIYF	TGTGCCAGCAGTCCGACAGGACCCTCTGGAAACACCATATATTTT
.	TRBV6-1	TRBJ2-7	.	CASSAIQGYEQYF	TGTGCCAGCAGTGCCATACAGGGTTACGAGCAGTACTTC
.	TRBV2	TRBJ2-1	.	CASSEASRDNEQFF	TGTGCCAGCAGTGAAGCCTCCAGGGACAATGAGCAGTTCTTC
TRBD1	TRBV28	TRBJ2-7	.	CASRYRQGVEYF	TGTGCCAGCAGGTATAGACAGGGGGTAGAGTACTTC
.	TRBV4-1	TRBJ2-5	.	CASSQVTAGSQETQYF	TGCGCCAGCAGCCAAGTCACGGCAGGGTCGCAAGAGACCCAGTACTTC
TRBD2	TRBV19	TRBJ2-1	.	CASSRVLAVQYEQFF	TGTGCCAGTAGTAGGGTACTAGCGGTCCAGTATGAGCAGTTCTTC
.	TRBV6-6	TRBJ2-2	.	CASSSRGPTGELFF	TGTGCCAGCAGTTCCAGGGGACCAACCGGGGAGCTGTTTTTT
TRBD1	TRBV4-1	TRBJ1-2	.	CASSQVGTGYGYTF	TGCGCCAGCAGCCAAGTGGGGACAGGATATGGCTACACCTTC
.	TRBV27	TRBJ1-5	.	CASSLGRGGNQPQHF	TGTGCCAGCAGTTTGGGTCGGGGGGGCAATCAGCCCCAGCATTTT
.	TRBV6-6	TRBJ1-1	few	CASDPQGFNTEAFF	TGTGCCAGCGACCCTCAGGGATTCAACACTGAAGCTTTCTTT
TRBD2	TRBV30	TRBJ2-1	.	CAGTRTSGRMDEQFF	TGTGCCGGAACAAGGACTAGCGGGAGAATGGATGAGCAGTTCTTC
.	TRBV30	TRBJ1-4	.	CAWGPGGEKLFF	TGTGCCTGGGGGCCGGGGGGTGAAAAACTGTTTTTT
TRBD1	TRBV6-6	TRBJ1-5	.	CASSAAPGGQPQHF	TGTGCCAGCAGTGCCGCCCCAGGGGGCCAGCCCCAGCATTTT
.	TRBV1	TRBJ1-1	few	CTSSQERGGTEAFF	TGCACCAGCAGCCAAGAAAGGGGAGGCACTGAAGCTTTCTTT
.	TRBV30	TRBJ2-5	.	CAGGVGETQYF	TGTGCCGGAGGGGTCGGGGAGACCCAGTACTTC
.	TRBV25-1	TRBJ1-1	.	CASSGRGWMNTEAFF	TGTGCCAGCAGTGGCAGGGGTTGGATGAACACTGAAGCTTTCTTT
TRBD1	TRBV28	TRBJ1-3	.	CASSPRQGSGNTIYF	TGTGCCAGCAGTCCCCGACAGGGCTCCGGAAACACCATATATTTT
.	TRBV7-2	TRBJ1-6	.	CASSLVAGRDNSPLHF	TGTGCCAGCAGCTTAGTGGCTGGGCGGGATAATTCACCCCTCCACTTT